One T cell receptor (beta chain) is described in this entry. The antigen remains undetermined. The data were produced by immunoSEQ multiplex PCR, yet TCRdb's version contains in-frame clones alone and is incomplete. The top ten clones hold around 0.067% of a sample with 500,000 to 550,000 clones, roughly 95% of them seen once. This specimen belongs to a study of shared clonotypes between healthy human individuals. Points from the study as a whole: Sequencing of the sorted subsets was shown by rarefaction to be incomplete despite large depth.

This receptor was obtained from a woman aged 25 to 39 in good health. Sequenced material: naive CD4+ T cells sorted from blood. Subset defined: CD45RA+ positively selected.

CDR3 nucleotide sequence: TGTGCCAGCTCACCACCTCAGGGACTAGCGGGAGCCACCGGGGAGCTGTTTTTT. Translation gives CASSPPQGLAGATGELFF. This chain uses TRBV18 with TRBJ2-2; 14 positions agree with TRBD2. V lost 0 bases and J lost 4; bases outside the gene matches: 4. Per germline, CDR1 KGHSH and CDR2 LQKENI. This CDR3 is built from 18 residues.